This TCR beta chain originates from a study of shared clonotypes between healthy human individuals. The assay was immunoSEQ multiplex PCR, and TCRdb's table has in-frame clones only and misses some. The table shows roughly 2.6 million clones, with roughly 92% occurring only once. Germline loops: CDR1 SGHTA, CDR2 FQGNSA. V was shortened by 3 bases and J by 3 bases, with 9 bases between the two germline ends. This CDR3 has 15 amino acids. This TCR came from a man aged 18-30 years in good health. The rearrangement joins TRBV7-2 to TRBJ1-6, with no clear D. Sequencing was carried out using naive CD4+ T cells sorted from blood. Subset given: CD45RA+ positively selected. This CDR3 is CASSFNKDYNSPLHF. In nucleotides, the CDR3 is TGTGCCAGCAGCTTTAATAAAGACTATAATTCACCCCTCCACTTT.